The present T cell receptor beta chain was sequenced within a study of CD8 T cells in ankylosing spondylitis. MiXCR was run by TCRdb on the 5' RACE reads, yielding one entry per CDR3 protein. Of under 200,000 distinct CDR3 sequences in the sample, 9.8% were seen once. V was cut by 0 bases and J by 2 bases, with 8 bases left in between. Germline V gene lookup returns CDR1 LGHNA and CDR2 YSLEER. This CDR3 has 15 amino acids. Sequenced sample: blood, either unsorted or a sorted T cell fraction (not recorded which). This receptor was taken from a female donor with ankylosing spondylitis or in good health (not recorded which). This chain uses TRBV4-3 with TRBJ2-1; D possibly corresponds to TRBD2 (5 bases). In DNA, the CDR3 is TGCGCCAGCAGCCAAGATCAAGCGGCCTACAATGAGCAGTTCTTC. Amino acid sequence: CASSQDQAAYNEQFF.